These 8 T cell receptor beta chains originate from one sample sequenced in a study of beta chain features in type 1 diabetes. Expressed TCRB transcripts were sequenced, since all the RNA that had been isolated was reverse transcribed. Measured with immunoSEQ multiplex PCR; TCRdb has only the in-frame clones, and not every one. The repertoire consists of roughly 290,000 clones, with 7% to 9% occurring once and the leading ten covering roughly 1%. The sequencing input was central memory CD4+ T cells from blood. These receptors came from a woman under 30 in good health.

The chain is built from TRBV7-2 and TRBJ2-7; D is undetermined. Trimming took 1 base from V and 2 from J, leaving 12 bases between them. The CDR3 has 15 amino acids. Germline CDR1 reads SGHTA; CDR2 reads FQGNSA. The CDR3 nucleotides read TGTGCCAGCAGCTTAGGGTGGTCCAGGACCTACGAGCAGTACTTC. Translated, it gives CASSLGWSRTYEQYF.

CDR3 residues: CASSQGLGPYEQYV. CDR3 DNA sequence: TGCGCCAGCAGCCAAGGGTTAGGTCCCTACGAGCAGTACGTC. This chain links TRBV4-3 with TRBJ2-7, with no clear D. Trimming took 1 base from V and 2 from J, leaving 9 bases between them. Germline lookup yields CDR1 LGHNA and CDR2 YSLEER. The CDR3 has 14 residues.

In its sample, this clone was seen many times. V is TRBV4-2 and J is TRBJ2-5; 7 nucleotides match TRBD1. Germline lookup yields CDR1 LGHNA and CDR2 YNFKEQ. This CDR3 region has 15 residues. V was pared by 1 base and J by 4 bases, with 6 bases of the junction left unmatched. The CDR3, as DNA: TGTGCCAGCAGCCAAGTAGACAGGGCAGGAGAGACCCAGTACTTC. This sequence encodes CASSQVDRAGETQYF.

There are a few counts of this clone. The chain employs TRBV6-1 and TRBJ2-7, with D perhaps matching TRBD1 (5 bases). CDR3 length: 14 amino acids. The germline CDR1 and CDR2 sequences are MNHNS and SASEGT. The germline V and J ends were trimmed by 3 bases and 7 bases, with 16 bases remaining between them. CDR3 DNA: TGTGCCAGCAGTGATGGGTCAGGGCCCTTTGAGCAGTACTTC. Translating gives CASSDGSGPFEQYF.

This clone was detected a few times. V is TRBV29-1 and J is TRBJ2-4; no clear D gene. Per germline, CDR1 SQVTM and CDR2 ANQGSEA. V lost 2 bases to trimming and J lost 4 bases, with 12 bases between them. This CDR3 has 14 residues. The CDR3 sequence is CSVESSRSKNIQYF. The CDR3 DNA follows: TGCAGCGTTGAATCGTCTCGGTCTAAAAACATTCAGTACTTC. Using reference TRBV29-1 and TRBJ2-4 for the parts outside the CDR3, the full variable domain is SAVISQKPSRDICQRGTSLTIQCQVDSQVTMMFWYRQQPGQSLTLIATANQGSEATYESGFVIDKFPISRPNLTFSTLTVSNMSPEDSSIYLCSVESSRSKNIQYFGAGTRLSVL.

The chain joins TRBV5-1 to TRBJ2-2; D remains unclear. The CDR3 spans 16 residues. The germline V gene encodes CDR1 SGHRS and CDR2 YFSETQ. Trimming removed 1 base at V and 5 bases at J, with 15 bases between. The CDR3 is CASSLSKSSGTGELFF. DNA of the CDR3: TGCGCCAGCAGCTTGAGCAAGAGCAGTGGAACCGGGGAGCTGTTTTTT.

This clone appeared a few times. Within the sample, other DNA sequences also encode this same CDR3. The chain links TRBV11-2 to TRBJ2-1; weak D call: TRBD2 (6 bases). The CDR3 loop spans 12 amino acids. V lost 3 bases and J lost 7, with 7 bases in between. CDR1 and CDR2 from the germline V gene are SGHAT and FQNNGV. In DNA, the CDR3 is TGTGCCAGCAGCTTTCGGGGGAATGAGCAGTTCTTC. This translates into CASSFRGNEQFF.

As regards this clone: Sequence at one end of the junction differs from germline and may be a read error. The DNA of the CDR3 is TGTGCCAGCTCCCCTGACGTTTCGAGGAACGCTGAAGCTTTCTTT. Protein: CASSPDVSRNAEAFF. The chain combines TRBV18 with TRBJ1-1; no clear D gene. The CDR3 consists of 15 residues. Germline values: CDR1 KGHSH, CDR2 LQKENI.